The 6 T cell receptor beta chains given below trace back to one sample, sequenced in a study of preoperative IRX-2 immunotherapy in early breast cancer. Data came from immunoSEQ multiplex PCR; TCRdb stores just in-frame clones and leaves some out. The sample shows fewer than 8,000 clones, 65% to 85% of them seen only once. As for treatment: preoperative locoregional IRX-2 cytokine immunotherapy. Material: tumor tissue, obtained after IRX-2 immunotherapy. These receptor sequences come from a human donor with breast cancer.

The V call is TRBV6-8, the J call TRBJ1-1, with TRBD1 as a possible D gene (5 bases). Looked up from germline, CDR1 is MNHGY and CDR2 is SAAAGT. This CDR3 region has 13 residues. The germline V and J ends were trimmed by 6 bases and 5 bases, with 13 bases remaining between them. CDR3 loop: CASSLKGNTEAFF. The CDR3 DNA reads TGTGCCAGCAGCCTCAAGGGGAATACTGAAGCTTTCTTT.

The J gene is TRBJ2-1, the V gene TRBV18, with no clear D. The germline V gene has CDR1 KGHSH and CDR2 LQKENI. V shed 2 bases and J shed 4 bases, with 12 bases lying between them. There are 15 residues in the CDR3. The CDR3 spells CASSPGDLPYNEQFF. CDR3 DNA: TGTGCCAGCTCACCAGGGGATTTGCCTTACAATGAGCAGTTCTTC.

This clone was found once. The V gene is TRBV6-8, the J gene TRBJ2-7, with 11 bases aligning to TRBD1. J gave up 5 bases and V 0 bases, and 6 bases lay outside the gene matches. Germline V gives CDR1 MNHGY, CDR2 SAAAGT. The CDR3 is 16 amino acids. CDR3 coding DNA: TGTGCCAGCAGTTACTCCGGACAGGGGGCGCGAAACGAGCAGTACTTC. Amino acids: CASSYSGQGARNEQYF.

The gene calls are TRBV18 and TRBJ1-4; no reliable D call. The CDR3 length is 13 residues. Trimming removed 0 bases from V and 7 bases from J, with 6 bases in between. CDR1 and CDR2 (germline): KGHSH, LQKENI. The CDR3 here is CASSPPASEKLFF. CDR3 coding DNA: TGTGCCAGCTCACCACCGGCTTCTGAAAAACTGTTTTTT. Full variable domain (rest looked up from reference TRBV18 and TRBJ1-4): NAGVMQNPRHLVRRRGQEARLRCSPMKGHSHVYWYRQLPEEGLKFMVYLQKENIIDESGMPKERFSAEFPKEGPSILRIQQVVRGDSAAYFCASSPPASEKLFFGSGTQLSVL.

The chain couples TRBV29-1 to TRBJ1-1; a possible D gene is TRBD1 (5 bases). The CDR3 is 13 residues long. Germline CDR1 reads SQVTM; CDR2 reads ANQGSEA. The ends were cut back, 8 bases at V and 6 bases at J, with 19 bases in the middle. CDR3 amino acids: CSFLPPRDAEAFF. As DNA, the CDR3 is TGCAGCTTCCTCCCGCCCAGGGATGCTGAAGCTTTCTTT.

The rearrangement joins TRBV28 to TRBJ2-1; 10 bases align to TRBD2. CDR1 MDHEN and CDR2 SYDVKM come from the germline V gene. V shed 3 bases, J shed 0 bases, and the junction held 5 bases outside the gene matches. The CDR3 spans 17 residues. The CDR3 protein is CASSLSASGGSYNEQFF. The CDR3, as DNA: TGTGCCAGCAGTTTGTCGGCTAGCGGGGGCTCCTACAATGAGCAGTTCTTC.